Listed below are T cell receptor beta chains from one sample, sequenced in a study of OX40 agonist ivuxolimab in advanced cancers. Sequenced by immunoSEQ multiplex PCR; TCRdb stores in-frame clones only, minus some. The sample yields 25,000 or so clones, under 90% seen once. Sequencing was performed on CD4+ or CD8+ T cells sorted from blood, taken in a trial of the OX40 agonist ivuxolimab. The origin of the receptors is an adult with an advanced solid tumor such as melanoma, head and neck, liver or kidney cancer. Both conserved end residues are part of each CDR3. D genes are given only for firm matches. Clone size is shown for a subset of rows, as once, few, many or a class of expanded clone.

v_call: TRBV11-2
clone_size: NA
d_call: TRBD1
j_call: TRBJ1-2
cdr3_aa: CASSTWDRGLNYGYTF
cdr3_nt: TGTGCCAGCAGCACATGGGACAGGGGGTTAAACTATGGCTACACCTTC

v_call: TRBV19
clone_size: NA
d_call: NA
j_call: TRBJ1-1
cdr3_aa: CASSFWGQRDTEAFF
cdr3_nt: TGTGCCAGTAGCTTCTGGGGCCAGCGGGACACTGAAGCTTTCTTT

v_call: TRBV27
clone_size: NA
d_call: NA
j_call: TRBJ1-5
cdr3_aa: CASSLAYSNQPQHF
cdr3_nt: TGTGCCAGCAGCCTCGCGTATAGCAATCAGCCCCAGCATTTT

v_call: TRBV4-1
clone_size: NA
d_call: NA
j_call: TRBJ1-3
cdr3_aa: CASSQRVDGGSGNTIYF
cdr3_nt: TGCGCCAGCAGCCAAAGGGTGGACGGGGGCTCTGGAAACACCATATATTTT

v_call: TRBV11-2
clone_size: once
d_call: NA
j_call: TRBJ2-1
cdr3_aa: CASSLGTGAYEQFF
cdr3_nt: TGTGCCAGCAGCTTAGGTACGGGGGCGTATGAGCAGTTCTTC

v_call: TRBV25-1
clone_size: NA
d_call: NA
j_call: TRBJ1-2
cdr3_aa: CASSLGGGLNYGYTF
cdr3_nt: TGTGCCAGCAGCTTAGGAGGAGGACTCAACTATGGCTACACCTTC

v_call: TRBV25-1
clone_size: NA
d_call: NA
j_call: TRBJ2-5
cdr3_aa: CASKGETQYF
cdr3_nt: TGTGCCAGCAAAGGAGAGACCCAGTACTTC

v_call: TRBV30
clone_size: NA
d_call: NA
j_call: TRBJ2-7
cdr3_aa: CAWSDWGGLKQYF
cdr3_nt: TGTGCCTGGAGTGATTGGGGTGGGCTCAAGCAGTACTTC

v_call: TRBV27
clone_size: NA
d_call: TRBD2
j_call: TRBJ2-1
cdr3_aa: CASSPSGTSGAYEQFF
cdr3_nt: TGTGCCAGCAGTCCGTCCGGGACTAGCGGGGCATATGAGCAGTTCTTC

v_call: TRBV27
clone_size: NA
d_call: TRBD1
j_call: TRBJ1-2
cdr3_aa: CASSLSLDRVDGYTF
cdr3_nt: TGTGCCAGCAGTTTATCTCTCGACAGGGTGGATGGCTACACCTTC

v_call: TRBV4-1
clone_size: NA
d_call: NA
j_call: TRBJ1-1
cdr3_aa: CASSQGLGGTEAFF
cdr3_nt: TGCGCCAGCAGCCAAGGTCTTGGCGGGACTGAAGCTTTCTTT

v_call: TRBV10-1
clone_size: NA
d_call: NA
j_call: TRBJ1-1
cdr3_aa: CASSESEGRNTEAFF
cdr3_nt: TGCGCCAGCAGTGAGTCGGAGGGGAGGAACACTGAAGCTTTCTTT

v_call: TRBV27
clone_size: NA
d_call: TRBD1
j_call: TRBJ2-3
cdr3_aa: CASSLTGGTDTQYF
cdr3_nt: TGTGCCAGCAGTTTGACAGGGGGCACAGATACGCAGTATTTT

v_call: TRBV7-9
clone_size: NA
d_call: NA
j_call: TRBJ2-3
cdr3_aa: CASSWKLGGTDTQYF
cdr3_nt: TGTGCCAGCAGCTGGAAACTCGGGGGCACAGATACGCAGTATTTT

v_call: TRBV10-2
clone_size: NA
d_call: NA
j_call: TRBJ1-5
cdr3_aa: CASSGPDGSNQPQHF
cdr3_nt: TGCGCCAGCAGTGGGCCGGACGGTAGCAATCAGCCCCAGCATTTT

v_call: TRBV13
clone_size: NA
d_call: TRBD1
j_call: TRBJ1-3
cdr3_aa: CASSLPLTGNLGNTIYF
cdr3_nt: TGTGCCAGCAGCCTCCCCTTGACAGGGAATCTCGGAAACACCATATATTTT

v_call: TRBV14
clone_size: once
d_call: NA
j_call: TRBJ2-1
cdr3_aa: CASSQALYNEQFF
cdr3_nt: TGTGCCAGCAGCCAAGCCCTCTACAATGAGCAGTTCTTC

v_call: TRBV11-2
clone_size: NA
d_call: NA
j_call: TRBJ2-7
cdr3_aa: CASSLEVLGQLVYEQYF
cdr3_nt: TGTGCCAGCAGCTTAGAAGTTCTGGGGCAACTAGTCTACGAGCAGTACTTC

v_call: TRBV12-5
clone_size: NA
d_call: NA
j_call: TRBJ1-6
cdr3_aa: CASGTGIYNSPLHF
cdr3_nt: TGTGCTAGTGGAACCGGGATTTATAATTCACCCCTCCACTTT

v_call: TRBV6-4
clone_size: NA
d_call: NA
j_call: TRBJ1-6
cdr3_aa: CASSASTNSPLHF
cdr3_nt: TGTGCCAGCTCGGCGAGCACCAATTCACCCCTCCACTTT

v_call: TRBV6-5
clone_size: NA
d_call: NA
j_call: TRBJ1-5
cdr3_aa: CASSPFRAGNQPQHF
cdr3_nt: TGTGCCAGCAGCCCCTTCCGGGCGGGCAATCAGCCCCAGCATTTT

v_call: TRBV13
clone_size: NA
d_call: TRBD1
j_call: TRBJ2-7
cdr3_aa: CASSLGTGGGEQYF
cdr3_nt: TGTGCCAGCAGCTTAGGGACAGGGGGCGGCGAGCAGTACTTC

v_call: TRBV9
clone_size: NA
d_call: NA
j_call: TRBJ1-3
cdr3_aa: CASSALDRGNTIYF
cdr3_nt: TGTGCCAGCAGCGCGTTAGACAGAGGAAACACCATATATTTT